This entry describes one T cell receptor (beta chain). Germline lookup yields CDR1 SGHRS and CDR2 YFSETQ. The V and J ends lost 2 bases and 4 bases, in that order; junction bases with no gene match: 4. This CDR3 has 14 amino acids. The data stem from a study of blood T cell repertoires in COVID-19. Study at large: The study drew acute and convalescent COVID-19 samples from the United States, Italy and Spain. The cDNA or gDNA used as material had been derived from T cells, B-cell-depleted T cells, or PBMCs.

As handled by the study authors: For nucleated cells, counts were estimated from reference gene primer amplification. Profiled with immunoSEQ multiplex PCR; TCRdb holds only in-frame clones, not every one. V and J calls and clone size are as listed in that table; D and trimming were resolved from the DNA. The data hold 210,000 or so clones, with 80% to 90% observed a single time. The TCR was taken from a woman in her sixties or seventies with active or convalescent COVID-19. Sequences were obtained from peripheral blood. The rearrangement links TRBV5-1 to TRBJ2-3, with TRBD1 matching 7 bases. CDR3 nucleotide sequence: TGCGCCAGCAGCTTCGGGGACAGTTCAGATACGCAGTATTTT. Translated: CASSFGDSSDTQYF.